This T cell receptor (beta chain) was sequenced in a study of blood T cell repertoires in COVID-19 (dated by TCRdb to the early 2020s). Some background on the complete study: Collaborator samples came from the United States, Italy and Spain and covered acute and convalescent phases of COVID-19. Deeply sampled blood TCRbeta repertoires from subjects exposed to, actively infected with, or recovered from COVID-19 were included in the dataset. The repertoires were released in a freely available public database intended as a resource for research on the immune response to SARS-CoV-2. The material from the prospective study consisted of cDNA or gDNA derived from T cells, B-cell-depleted T cells, or PBMCs. Where HLA class I and class II types were available, the types were taken from metadata supplied by the sample provider, not from assay-based typing. Sample metadata almost always included a de-identified subject ID, COVID-19 status, age in years and sex. Samples were obtained from the ongoing ImmuneRACE study (first 160 participants) and from over a thousand subjects provided by 6 global collaborators.

The collaborating institutions used their own protocols to collect whole blood in K2EDTA tubes. Collaborator samples were shipped for TCRbeta analysis as frozen whole blood, isolated PBMCs, or DNA extracted from either sample type. With respect to this clone: Its antigen specificity is not known. No quality values exist for individual bases; no much larger clone is one base distant.

CDR1 MDHEN and CDR2 SYDVKM are derived from the germline V gene. The junction shows trimming of 4 bases on V and 1 base on J, and the gene matches do not reach 4 bases of it. The CDR3 spans 14 residues, from the cysteine through the phenylalanine. The retained sequence is limited to the CDR3, 42 bases, with the frame set at the first base. Beyond this particular receptor, the publication reports: The amount of clinical and demographic metadata varied by source and participant and was provided uncurated.

TCRbeta CDR3 regions were amplified from genomic DNA using the immunoSEQ Assay, a bias-controlled multiplex PCR. Per the original workflow: The number of nucleated cells in each sample was estimated from the amplification of reference gene primers within the assay. Sequence reads were collapsed and filtered to measure the absolute abundance of every unique TCRbeta CDR3 rearrangement. For each sample, productive Simpson clonality was calculated as the square root of Simpson's diversity index across productive rearrangements. TCRdb retrieved this table from immuneACCESS and kept in-frame rearrangements only. Not all clones are present; in checked studies, unresolved V genes account for under half, and no reason is known for the remainder. V, J and clone size reflect that table, while D and trimming were determined from the DNA. The sample yields 380,000 or so clones; 89% were counted once. About 1.2% of the sample belongs to the ten largest clones.

Sequences were obtained from peripheral blood. The TCR sequence derives from a man in his forties with acute or convalescent COVID-19. The rearranged segments are TRBV28 and TRBJ2-7, with TRBD1 identical over 7 junction bases. For the CDR3, the sequence is CASSYWDRSYEQYF. Read as DNA, the sequence is TGTGCCAGCAGTTACTGGGACAGATCCTACGAGCAGTACTTC.